The entry below gives a single TCR beta chain sequence along with its context. The specificity of this receptor is unknown. No much larger clone exists at a distance of one base, and base qualities are not known. Libraries were prepared through RT-PCR. The data were produced on an Illumina HiSeq 2500. TCRdb trimmed public reads at Q25 via fastp, called clones via MiXCR and kept in-frame beta chains. Each entry merges the rows of one CDR3 protein and shows their most common DNA and genes. Present in this sample are roughly 3,200 distinct CDR3 sequences, about 80% of which were seen just once. In total, the top ten clones hold about 6.3% of the sample. The data were taken from a study of yellow fever vaccine responses in identical twins (dated by TCRdb to the late 2010s). Regarding the research as a whole: Focusing on identical twins, the study followed the T cell clones that responded to the vaccine, and did so with precision. Overall study outcomes, separate from this receptor: According to the authors, in identical twins the way T cells responded to vaccination appeared partly convergent and partly personalized.

The germline V and J ends show losses of 7 bases and 2 bases respectively, and no gene match explains 6 bases of the junction. Via the germline V gene, CDR1 is SQVTM and CDR2 ANQGSEA. Taken from cysteine to phenylalanine, the CDR3 has 13 residues. Solely the CDR3 DNA is kept, with 39 bases framed from the first base. The specimen comprised T cells from blood (PBMCs), unsorted or a sorted subset (not recorded which), sampled before or after yellow fever vaccination (not recorded which). The sequence is built from TRBV29-1 and TRBJ2-3; 7 junctional bases match TRBD2. This sequence originates from a woman between 18 and 30 years old who received the yellow fever vaccine. Donor details come from another sample of the same person, matched by shared clones. The nucleotides are TGCAGCGCCAAACTAGCGTACACAGATACGCAGTATTTT. This codes for CSAKLAYTDTQYF.